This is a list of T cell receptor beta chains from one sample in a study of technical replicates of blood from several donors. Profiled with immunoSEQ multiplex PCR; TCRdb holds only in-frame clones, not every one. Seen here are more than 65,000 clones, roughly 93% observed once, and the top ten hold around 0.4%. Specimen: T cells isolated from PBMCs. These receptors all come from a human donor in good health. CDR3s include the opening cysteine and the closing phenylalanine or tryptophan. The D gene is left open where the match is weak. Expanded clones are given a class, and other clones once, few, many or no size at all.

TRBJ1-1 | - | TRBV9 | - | CASSASSREYEAFF | TGTGCCAGCAGCGCGTCGAGTCGTGAATATGAAGCTTTCTTT
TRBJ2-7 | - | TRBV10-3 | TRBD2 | CAISAGGGLEQYF | TGTGCCATCAGTGCGGGAGGCGGGCTCGAGCAGTACTTC
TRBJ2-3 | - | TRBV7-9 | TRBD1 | CASSLGGQTDTQYF | TGTGCCAGCAGCTTAGGGGGACAGACAGATACGCAGTATTTT
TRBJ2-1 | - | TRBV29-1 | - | CSVDSSRSYNEQFF | TGCAGCGTTGATTCAAGCCGGTCCTACAATGAGCAGTTCTTC
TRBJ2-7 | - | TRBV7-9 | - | CASSTSTGIQYF | TGTGCCAGCAGTACTTCCACAGGGATTCAGTACTTC
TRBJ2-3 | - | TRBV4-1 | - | CASSQEDPSGRTDTQYF | TGCGCCAGCAGCCAAGAGGATCCGAGCGGCCGTACAGATACGCAGTATTTT
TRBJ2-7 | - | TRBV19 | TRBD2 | CASSTLAGSYEQYF | TGTGCCAGTAGTACCCTAGCGGGTTCTTACGAGCAGTACTTC
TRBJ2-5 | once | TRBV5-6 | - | CASSGLIQETQYF | TGTGCCAGCAGCGGGCTGATCCAAGAGACCCAGTACTTC
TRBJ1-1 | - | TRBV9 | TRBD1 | CASSGGQGAPEAFF | TGTGCCAGCAGCGGCGGACAGGGGGCCCCTGAAGCTTTCTTT
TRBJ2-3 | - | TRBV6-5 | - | CASSTTSLGTDTQYF | TGTGCCAGCAGTACGACAAGTCTGGGCACAGATACGCAGTATTTT
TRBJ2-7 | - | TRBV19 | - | CASSIRRPTYEQYF | TGTGCCAGTAGTATCAGGAGGCCGACCTACGAGCAGTACTTC
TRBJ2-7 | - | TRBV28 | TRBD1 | CASSVSQGAYEQYF | TGTGCCAGCAGTGTGAGCCAGGGGGCCTACGAGCAGTACTTC
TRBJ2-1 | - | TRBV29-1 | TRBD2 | CSAGGSGDLSYNEQFF | TGCAGCGCAGGAGGTAGCGGGGACCTCTCCTACAATGAGCAGTTCTTC
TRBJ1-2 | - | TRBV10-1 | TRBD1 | CASSESQGGGYTF | TGCGCCAGCAGTGAGTCACAGGGGGGAGGCTACACCTTC
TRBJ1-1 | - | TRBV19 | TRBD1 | CASTHRGNTEAFF | TGTGCCAGTACACACAGGGGAAACACTGAAGCTTTCTTT